One and the same sample provided the 17 T cell receptor beta chains below, sequenced in a study of T cells in Graves' hyperthyroidism and ophthalmopathy. It was RNA transcripts that yielded the amplified TCR beta CDR3 regions. Carried out on the TCR CDR3, a first-round RT-PCR used the HTBI primer set. TCRdb ran MiXCR on the multiplex PCR reads and lists one entry per CDR3 protein. The data contain approximately 870,000 distinct CDR3 sequences, approximately 40% of them singletons. The sequencing sample was made of blood. Receptor source: a man aged 18 to 30 with Graves' hyperthyroidism.

At least ten counts were recorded for this clonotype. The chain recombines TRBV15 with TRBJ2-5; D gene uncertain. Germline values: CDR1 LNHNV, CDR2 YYDKDF (reference sequence). Trimming took 2 bases from V and 5 from J, leaving 9 bases between them. CDR3 length: 13 amino acids. CDR3 region: CATSRIGSETQYF. CDR3 in DNA: TGTGCCACCAGCAGAATAGGATCGGAGACCCAGTACTTC. The entire variable domain, with the rest obtained from reference TRBV15 and TRBJ2-5, is as follows: DAMVIQNPRYQVTQFGKPVTLSCSQTLNHNVMYWYQQKSSQAPKLLFHYYDKDFNNEADTPDNFQSRRPNTSFCFLDIRSPGLGDTAMYLCATSRIGSETQYFGPGTRLLVL.

Only one count was recorded for this clonotype. V usage is TRBV7-2 and J usage is TRBJ2-2; D is possibly TRBD1 (6 bases). The CDR3 loop spans 15 amino acids. Trimming removed 3 bases at V and 3 bases at J, with 11 bases between. CDR1 and CDR2 from the germline V gene are SGHTA and FQGNSA. The CDR3 region is CASSLDSRHTGELFF. In nucleotides, the CDR3 is TGTGCCAGCAGCTTGGACAGTCGTCACACCGGGGAGCTGTTTTTT.

V gene TRBV10-3 combines with J gene TRBJ2-5; 10 nucleotides align to TRBD1. The CDR3 is made up of 18 amino acids. CDR1 ENHRY and CDR2 SYGVKD come from the germline V gene. Trimming removed 10 bases from V and 1 base from J; junction bases left unmatched: 18. CDR3 protein: CATGTGDSRRTGQETQYF. DNA of the CDR3: TGTGCCACCGGGACAGGGGATAGCAGGAGGACGGGCCAAGAGACCCAGTACTTC.

Concerning this clonotype: This could be a read error, since a much larger clone is one nucleotide away. The J gene is TRBJ2-5, the V gene TRBV20-1, with TRBD1 identical over 7 bases. Germline V lookup: CDR1 DFQATT, CDR2 SNEGSKA (reference sequence). CDR3 size: 14 residues. The CDR3 sequence: CSAEDRAQVETRYF. CDR3 bases: TGCAGTGCCGAAGACAGGGCCCAGGTGGAGACCCGGTACTTC.

V usage is TRBV7-9 and J usage is TRBJ2-5; a weak D match, TRBD1 (6 bases). CDR3 length: 13 amino acids. V lost 5 bases and J 5 bases, leaving 12 bases between the germline ends. The germline V gene encodes CDR1 SEHNR and CDR2 FQNEAQ (reference sequence). The CDR3 here is CASSRQEWETQYF. The CDR3 DNA reads as TGTGCCAGCAGCCGACAGGAGTGGGAGACCCAGTACTTC.

This clonotype was recorded once. The gene calls are TRBV7-9 and TRBJ2-7; TRBD2 is a possible D gene (6 bases). The CDR3 has 16 residues. Germline V gene sequence: CDR1 SEHNR, CDR2 FQNEAQ (reference sequence). Trimming removed 3 bases at V and 0 bases at J, with 15 bases between. Here the CDR3 reads CASSFDASGDSYEQYF. The DNA of the CDR3 is TGTGCCAGCAGCTTCGACGCGTCGGGGGACTCCTACGAGCAGTACTTC.

The chain uses TRBV19 and TRBJ2-7; tentatively, D is TRBD2 (6 bases). The V gene's germline CDR1 is LNHDA and CDR2 SQIVND (reference sequence). Trimming shortened V by 4 bases and J by 4 bases, and 14 bases separated the two germline ends. This CDR3 is built from 14 residues. The CDR3 sequence is CASSTPGSLYEQYF. The CDR3 DNA follows: TGTGCCAGTAGTACACCCGGGAGTCTTTACGAGCAGTACTTC.

This clonotype was seen a handful of times. The chain employs TRBV5-1 and TRBJ1-1; 9 bases align to TRBD1. After removal of 5 bases from V and 5 bases from J, the junction contained 4 bases not matched to a gene. CDR1 SGHRS and CDR2 YFSETQ come from the germline V gene. CDR3 length equals 13 residues. The CDR3 sequence is CASRGGQGTEAFF. The CDR3 DNA reads as TGCGCCAGCAGGGGGGGACAGGGAACTGAAGCTTTCTTT.

The CDR3 protein is CSDMQENYGYTF. DNA of the CDR3: TGCAGTGACATGCAGGAAAACTATGGCTACACCTTC. The J gene is TRBJ1-2, the V gene TRBV20-1; no firm D call. V dropped 7 bases and J dropped 2 bases, with 11 bases sitting between them. The CDR3 has 12 amino acids. Germline CDR1 DFQATT, CDR2 SNEGSKA (reference sequence).

This clonotype came up a few times. V gene TRBV7-9 combines with J gene TRBJ2-7; either TRBD1 or TRBD2 may supply D (6 bases each). From germline, CDR1 is SEHNR and CDR2 FQNEAQ (reference sequence). Trimming removed 2 bases at V and 4 bases at J, with 12 bases between. This CDR3 is built from 14 residues. The CDR3 sequence is CASSLRGDEYEQYF. The CDR3 nucleotides read TGTGCCAGCAGCTTAAGGGGGGACGAATACGAGCAGTACTTC. Looking up the rest from reference TRBV7-9 and TRBJ2-7 gives the full variable domain: DTGVSQNPRHKITKRGQNVTFRCDPISEHNRLYWYRQTLGQGPEFLTYFQNEAQLEKSRLLSDRFSAERPKGSFSTLEIQRTEQGDSAMYLCASSLRGDEYEQYFGPGTRLTVT.

This clonotype was seen only a few times. In DNA form, the CDR3 reads TGTGCCAGCAGCTTGGTGGCCGGCAGGGCCTACGAGCAGTACTTC. It translates to CASSLVAGRAYEQYF. The chain is built from TRBV7-2 and TRBJ2-7, with a tentative D call TRBD1 (5 bases). The CDR3 contains 15 residues. With 3 bases removed from V and 2 bases from J, the gap between germline ends came to 14 bases. The germline CDR1 and CDR2 sequences are SGHTA and FQGNSA.

With respect to this clonotype: At one end, the junction sequence differs from germline, possibly due to a read error. The rearrangement links TRBV6-5 to TRBJ1-1; D is unresolved. The CDR3 length is 14 residues. The V gene's germline CDR1 is MNHEY and CDR2 SVGAGI. The CDR3 loop reads CAISYDGWNAEAFF. The CDR3 nucleotides are TGTGCCATCAGTTACGATGGCTGGAACGCTGAAGCTTTCTTT.

This clonotype was found a few times. V is TRBV9 and J is TRBJ2-2, with D hard to call. With 0 bases removed from V and 4 bases from J, the gap between germline ends came to 10 bases. This CDR3 region has 15 residues. The germline V gene encodes CDR1 SGDLS and CDR2 YYNGEE. The CDR3 spells CASSVVSAATGELFF. In DNA, the CDR3 is TGTGCCAGCAGCGTAGTGAGCGCGGCCACCGGGGAGCTGTTTTTT.

This clonotype was seen repeatedly, ten times or more. At one end, the junction sequence differs from germline, possibly due to a read error. The rearrangement uses TRBV5-1 and TRBJ2-7; D may be TRBD2 (5 bases). The germline CDR1 and CDR2 sequences are SGHRS and YFSETQ. This CDR3 spans 13 amino acids. The CDR3: CASSRSGSYEQYF. CDR3 DNA sequence: TGTGCCAGTAGTAGGAGCGGCTCCTACGAGCAGTACTTC.

This clonotype appeared a few times. The chain combines TRBV6-2 or TRBV6-3 with TRBJ1-4; D unresolved. Looked up from germline, CDR1 is MNHEY and CDR2 is SVGEGT. The CDR3 is 13 residues long. Deletions cut 5 bases from V and 7 bases from J, with 11 bases between. The CDR3, as DNA: TGTGCCAGCAGTCCCCTACAAGGTGAAAAACTGTTTTTT. Amino acid sequence: CASSPLQGEKLFF.

Turning to this clonotype: A read error may be the cause here, since a much bigger clone is one base away. The V and J genes are TRBV19 and TRBJ1-4; D remains unclear. Germline values: CDR1 LNHDA, CDR2 SQIVND (reference sequence). The CDR3 contains 14 residues. The CDR3 region is CAGRPSGSNEKLFF. DNA of the CDR3: TGTGCCGGTAGGCCCAGCGGCTCTAATGAAAAACTGTTTTTT.

In this sample, this clonotype turned up a few times. This chain links TRBV7-2 with TRBJ2-5; 14 positions agree with TRBD2. V dropped 5 bases and J dropped 5; count of bases not matched to a gene: 13. The CDR3 extends over 18 amino acids. Germline V CDR1 and CDR2: SGHTA, FQGNSA. CDR3 loop: CASSPKGLAGVLAETQYF. DNA of the CDR3: TGTGCCAGCAGCCCCAAGGGACTAGCGGGAGTTTTGGCGGAGACCCAGTACTTC.